This TCR beta chain is from a study of T cell responses to AZD1222 COVID-19 vaccine. For the study at large: Second-dose groups at about 4 or about 12 weeks were pooled. General study results and limits: The study sampled repertoires only after the peak T cell response. The sample set comprised mostly white British donors with more females, and clonal diversity was possibly underestimated. At baseline, seropositivity was found in only 5 to 7 AZD1222 recipients.

As regards this clone: As yet, its antigen is unknown.

The table came from immunoSEQ multiplex PCR; TCRdb's copy has only in-frame clones and leaves some out. The data hold roughly 160,000 clones, with 94% observed a single time. CDR1 is GTSNPN, CDR2 SVGIG, per germline (reference sequence). Trimming took off 2 bases at V and 2 bases at J, with 7 bases between the two ends. The CDR3 contains 13 residues. The chain uses TRBV30 and TRBJ1-5; no clear D gene. Source: peripheral blood, taken on day 0 of AZD1222 vaccination. The TCR comes from an adult in good health. In DNA form, the CDR3 reads TGTGCCTGGAGTCGGGTGGGCAATCAGCCCCAGCATTTT. Protein: CAWSRVGNQPQHF. Full variable domain (rest looked up from reference TRBV30 and TRBJ1-5): SQTIHQWPATLVQPVGSPLSLECTVEGTSNPNLYWYRQAAGRGLQLLFYSVGIGQISSEVPQNLSASRPQDRQFILSSKKLLLSDSGFYLCAWSRVGNQPQHFGDGTRLSIL.